The clone carrying this TCR beta chain was seen a few times. What it binds is not known. The sample belongs to a study of T cells in Graves' hyperthyroidism and ophthalmopathy. Thyroid ultrasound, orbital computed tomography, clinical symptoms, and serum thyroxine and TRAb underpinned diagnoses. General study findings and limits: Ophthalmopathy and stable hyperthyroidism were told apart by a 13 V-J model.

There are 14 residues in the CDR3. Germline CDR1 reads SGDLS; CDR2 reads YYNGEE. The V and J ends lost 0 bases and 8 bases respectively, with 11 bases between them. The CDR3 regions of TCR beta were amplified from RNA transcripts. During a first-round RT-PCR of the TCR CDR3, the HTBI primer set was used. TCRdb used MiXCR to reprocess the multiplex PCR reads, holding one entry per CDR3 protein. Of 400,000 to 600,000 distinct CDR3 sequences listed, more than 15% are singletons. The clonotype originates from a woman between 25 and 40 years old with Graves' ophthalmopathy. The chain couples TRBV9 to TRBJ2-2; D is unresolved. The sample consisted of blood. This chain's CDR3 is CASSVGKLSGELFF. Written as DNA, the CDR3 is TGTGCCAGCAGCGTAGGGAAGTTGTCGGGGGAGCTGTTTTTT.